A selection of T cell receptor beta chains follows, all from one sample in a study of T cell responses to AZD1222 COVID-19 vaccine. Using immunoSEQ multiplex PCR, the repertoire was profiled, and TCRdb retains in-frame clones only, with some absent. The table shows over 100,000 clones, with about 91% occurring only once. This specimen consisted of peripheral blood, obtained on day 0 of AZD1222 vaccination. Receptors originate from an adult in good health. CDR3s include the opening cysteine and the closing phenylalanine or tryptophan. The order of the fields is D gene, J gene, clone size, V gene, CDR3 length, CDR3 protein, CDR3 DNA. The D gene is left open where the match is weak. Size is stated for part of the rows, as once, few or many counts, or as a class when the clone is expanded.

d_gene: -; j_gene: TRBJ1-5; abundance: -; v_gene: TRBV5-8; len: 18; CDR3aa: CASSRRSFPGGSNQPQHF; CDR3nt: TGTGCCAGCAGCCGCCGGTCCTTCCCTGGGGGCAGCAATCAGCCCCAGCATTTT
d_gene: -; j_gene: TRBJ2-5; abundance: -; v_gene: TRBV6-6; len: 12; CDR3aa: CASTGGRETQYF; CDR3nt: TGTGCCAGCACTGGAGGGAGAGAGACCCAGTACTTC
d_gene: -; j_gene: TRBJ2-7; abundance: -; v_gene: TRBV11-2; len: 14; CDR3aa: CASSLDVGSYEQYF; CDR3nt: TGTGCCAGCAGCTTAGACGTGGGATCCTACGAGCAGTACTTC
d_gene: -; j_gene: TRBJ1-4; abundance: -; v_gene: TRBV12-3/TRBV12-4; len: 13; CDR3aa: CASSLRGNEKLFF; CDR3nt: TGTGCCAGCAGTTTGAGGGGTAATGAAAAACTGTTTTTT
d_gene: TRBD2; j_gene: TRBJ2-7; abundance: -; v_gene: TRBV27; len: 14; CDR3aa: CASQLAPRSYEQYF; CDR3nt: TGTGCCAGCCAACTAGCGCCCCGCTCCTACGAGCAGTACTTC
d_gene: -; j_gene: TRBJ1-4; abundance: -; v_gene: TRBV6-5; len: 15; CDR3aa: CASSLEGRGWEKLFF; CDR3nt: TGTGCCAGCAGTTTAGAGGGCAGGGGTTGGGAAAAACTGTTTTTT
d_gene: TRBD2; j_gene: TRBJ2-3; abundance: -; v_gene: TRBV5-6; len: 16; CDR3aa: CASSSLIERGEDTQYF; CDR3nt: TGTGCCAGCAGCTCCCTAATAGAGCGGGGGGAAGATACGCAGTATTTT
d_gene: -; j_gene: TRBJ1-1; abundance: -; v_gene: TRBV19; len: 14; CDR3aa: CASSIGGIDTEAFF; CDR3nt: TGTGCCAGTAGTATAGGGGGGATCGACACTGAAGCTTTCTTT
d_gene: -; j_gene: TRBJ2-6; abundance: -; v_gene: TRBV19; len: 16; CDR3aa: CASSQQGAGGANVLTF; CDR3nt: TGTGCCAGTAGTCAACAGGGCGCGGGCGGGGCCAACGTCCTGACTTTC
d_gene: -; j_gene: TRBJ2-3; abundance: -; v_gene: TRBV5-1; len: 17; CDR3aa: CASSLGPGGRGADTQYF; CDR3nt: TGCGCCAGCAGCTTGGGACCCGGGGGGCGAGGGGCAGATACGCAGTATTTT
d_gene: -; j_gene: TRBJ1-2; abundance: -; v_gene: TRBV2; len: 13; CDR3aa: CASTGPVGAVGTF; CDR3nt: TGTGCCAGCACAGGGCCGGTCGGGGCGGTGGGTACCTTC
d_gene: TRBD1; j_gene: TRBJ2-1; abundance: -; v_gene: TRBV11-2; len: 13; CDR3aa: CASSPGQGGNLFF; CDR3nt: TGTGCCAGCAGCCCTGGACAGGGGGGAAATCTATTCTTC
d_gene: TRBD2; j_gene: TRBJ2-3; abundance: -; v_gene: TRBV19; len: 15; CDR3aa: CASSTGLAGLDTQYF; CDR3nt: TGTGCCAGTAGTACGGGACTAGCGGGATTAGATACGCAGTATTTT
d_gene: -; j_gene: TRBJ2-7; abundance: medium-sized; v_gene: TRBV7-9; len: 13; CDR3aa: CASSPQRTREQYF; CDR3nt: TGTGCCAGCAGCCCTCAGAGGACACGAGAGCAGTACTTC
d_gene: TRBD1; j_gene: TRBJ2-1; abundance: -; v_gene: TRBV6-2/TRBV6-3; len: 21; CDR3aa: CASSYSPGQGMTSVNRNEQFF; CDR3nt: TGTGCCAGCAGTTACTCACCGGGACAGGGGATGACTAGCGTCAACCGGAATGAGCAGTTCTTC
d_gene: -; j_gene: TRBJ1-1; abundance: once; v_gene: TRBV5-1; len: 15; CDR3aa: CASSPPGPKFSEAFF; CDR3nt: TGCGCCAGCAGCCCCCCAGGACCTAAGTTCTCTGAAGCTTTCTTT
d_gene: -; j_gene: TRBJ2-7; abundance: -; v_gene: TRBV18; len: 15; CDR3aa: CASSPPAGAAYEQYF; CDR3nt: TGTGCCAGCTCACCACCCGCAGGGGCCGCCTACGAGCAGTACTTC
d_gene: TRBD1; j_gene: TRBJ1-1; abundance: -; v_gene: TRBV5-4; len: 14; CDR3aa: CASSRGQENTEAFF; CDR3nt: TGTGCCAGCAGCAGAGGACAGGAGAACACTGAAGCTTTCTTT
d_gene: -; j_gene: TRBJ1-2; abundance: few; v_gene: TRBV2; len: 13; CDR3aa: CASRDYPNYGYTF; CDR3nt: TGTGCCAGCAGGGACTATCCTAACTATGGCTACACCTTC
d_gene: -; j_gene: TRBJ1-2; abundance: -; v_gene: TRBV4-3; len: 14; CDR3aa: CASSQDGREYGYTF; CDR3nt: TGCGCCAGCAGCCAAGATGGCAGGGAGTATGGCTACACCTTC
d_gene: -; j_gene: TRBJ1-1; abundance: -; v_gene: TRBV5-1; len: 15; CDR3aa: CASSLFPGMNTEAFF; CDR3nt: TGCGCCAGCAGCTTGTTCCCCGGGATGAACACTGAAGCTTTCTTT
d_gene: -; j_gene: TRBJ1-6; abundance: -; v_gene: TRBV18; len: 15; CDR3aa: CASPAGALGGSPLHF; CDR3nt: TGTGCCAGCCCAGCCGGGGCCCTCGGGGGTTCACCCCTCCACTTT
d_gene: TRBD1; j_gene: TRBJ1-1; abundance: -; v_gene: TRBV5-1; len: 18; CDR3aa: CASSSRQGPLLGNTEAFF; CDR3nt: TGCGCCAGCAGCTCCCGACAGGGTCCCCTTCTGGGGAACACTGAAGCTTTCTTT
d_gene: -; j_gene: TRBJ2-3; abundance: -; v_gene: TRBV2; len: 14; CDR3aa: CASSEQGRTDTQYF; CDR3nt: TGTGCCAGCAGCGAACAGGGGAGGACAGATACGCAGTATTTT
d_gene: -; j_gene: TRBJ1-1; abundance: -; v_gene: TRBV10-1; len: 15; CDR3aa: CATSTHRGMNTEAFF; CDR3nt: TGCGCCACCTCGACGCACCGGGGTATGAACACTGAAGCTTTCTTT
d_gene: TRBD1; j_gene: TRBJ2-3; abundance: -; v_gene: TRBV9; len: 14; CDR3aa: CASSVEGGRDTQYF; CDR3nt: TGTGCCAGCAGCGTAGAAGGGGGCAGAGATACGCAGTATTTT
d_gene: -; j_gene: TRBJ2-1; abundance: -; v_gene: TRBV13; len: 16; CDR3aa: CASSLGSGRWFNEQFF; CDR3nt: TGTGCCAGCAGCTTAGGGAGTGGGAGATGGTTCAATGAGCAGTTCTTC
d_gene: -; j_gene: TRBJ2-1; abundance: -; v_gene: TRBV12-3/TRBV12-4; len: 12; CDR3aa: CASTYLGTEQFF; CDR3nt: TGTGCCAGCACCTACCTCGGGACTGAGCAGTTCTTC
d_gene: -; j_gene: TRBJ2-5; abundance: once; v_gene: TRBV5-1; len: 14; CDR3aa: CASSLLGIQETQYF; CDR3nt: TGCGCCAGCAGCTTGTTAGGTATCCAAGAGACCCAGTACTTC